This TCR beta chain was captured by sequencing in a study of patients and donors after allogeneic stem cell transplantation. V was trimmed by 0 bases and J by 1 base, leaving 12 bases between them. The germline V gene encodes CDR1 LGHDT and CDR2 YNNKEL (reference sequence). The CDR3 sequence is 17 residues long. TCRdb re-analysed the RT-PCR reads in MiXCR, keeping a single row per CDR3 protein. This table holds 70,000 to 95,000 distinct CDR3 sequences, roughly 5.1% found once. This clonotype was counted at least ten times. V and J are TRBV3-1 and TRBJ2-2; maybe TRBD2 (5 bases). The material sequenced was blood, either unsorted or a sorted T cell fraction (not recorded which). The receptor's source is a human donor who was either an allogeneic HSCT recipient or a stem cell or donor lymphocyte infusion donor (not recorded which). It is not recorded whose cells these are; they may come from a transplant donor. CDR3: CASSQDLGSVNTGELFF. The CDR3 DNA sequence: TGTGCCAGCAGCCAAGATCTGGGTAGCGTGAACACCGGGGAGCTGTTTTTT.